This T cell receptor (beta chain) was recovered during a study of shared clonotypes between healthy human individuals. This CDR3 has 15 residues. Germline V gives CDR1 SGHRS, CDR2 YFSETQ. Between the trimmed V and J ends, which lost 4 bases and 0 bases, there was a span of 11 bases. Findings and limits, study-wide: An expected dependence of interdonor clonotype sharing on sequencing depth was noted.

With respect to this clone: Its specificity is not known.

Data came from immunoSEQ multiplex PCR; TCRdb stores just in-frame clones and leaves some out. The sample consists of some 2,000,000 clones, about 95% of them appearing once. The naive CD8 subset, CD45RO-negative cells positively selected for CCR7, excluded terminally differentiated effector memory CD45RA+ cells. Sequenced sample: naive CD8+ T cells sorted from blood. The TCR was taken from a man between 18 and 29 years old in good health. The chain uses TRBV5-1 and TRBJ2-1; unclear D gene. This chain's CDR3 is CASSETQSSYNEQFF. CDR3 nucleotides: TGCGCCAGCAGCGAGACTCAGAGCTCCTACAATGAGCAGTTCTTC.